The clone carrying this TCR beta chain was found a few times. The data were taken from a study of blood T cell repertoires in COVID-19. Study-wide background: The origin of the acute and convalescent COVID-19 samples was the United States, Italy and Spain.

Cohort allocation depended upon clinical history that participants reported. In the authors' methods: Amplification of reference gene primers was used by the study to estimate nucleated cell counts. Here immunoSEQ multiplex PCR was the method, and the copy in TCRdb shows in-frame clones only, minus some. Clonal size and the V and J genes are those of that table, whereas D and trimming came from the DNA. The data show about 320,000 clones, approximately 88% seen once. The germline V and J ends were trimmed by 0 bases and 5 bases, with 10 bases remaining between them. Looked up from germline, CDR1 is LNHNV and CDR2 is YYDKDF (reference sequence). The CDR3 is made up of 14 amino acids.

The receptor was derived from a man aged 55 to 70 who had recovered from COVID-19. The chain joins TRBV15 to TRBJ2-5; D remains unclear. The source material was PBMCs or T cells enriched from blood (not recorded which). CDR3 nucleotides: TGTGCCACCAGCAGAGATCGGGTTTCGGAGACCCAGTACTTC. As protein: CATSRDRVSETQYF.